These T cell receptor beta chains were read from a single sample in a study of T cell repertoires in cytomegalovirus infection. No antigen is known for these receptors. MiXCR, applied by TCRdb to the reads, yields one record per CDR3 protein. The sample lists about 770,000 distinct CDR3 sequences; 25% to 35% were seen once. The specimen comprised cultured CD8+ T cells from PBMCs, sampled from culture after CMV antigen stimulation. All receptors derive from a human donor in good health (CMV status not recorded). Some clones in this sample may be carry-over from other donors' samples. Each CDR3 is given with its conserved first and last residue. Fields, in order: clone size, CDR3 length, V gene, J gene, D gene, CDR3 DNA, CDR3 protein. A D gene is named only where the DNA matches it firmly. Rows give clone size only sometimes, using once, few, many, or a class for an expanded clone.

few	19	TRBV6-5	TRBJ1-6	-	TGTGCCAGCAGTTACTACCTCTCGGACAGCTTCTCCTATAATTCACCCCTCCACTTT	CASSYYLSDSFSYNSPLHF
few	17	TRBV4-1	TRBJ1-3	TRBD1	TGCGCCAGCAGCCTTTCAACAGGGACAGGGTCTGGAAACACCATATATTTT	CASSLSTGTGSGNTIYF
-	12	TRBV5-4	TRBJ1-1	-	TGTGCCAGCAGCCCCTACCAAGCGGAAGCTTTCTTT	CASSPYQAEAFF
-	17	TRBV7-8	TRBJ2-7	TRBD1	TGTGCCAGCAGCTTAGACCGAAGCACCGGGACAGATGACGAGCAGTACTTC	CASSLDRSTGTDDEQYF
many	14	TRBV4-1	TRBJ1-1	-	TGCGCCAGCAGCGTCACAGGGATGGGCACTGAAGCTTTCTTT	CASSVTGMGTEAFF
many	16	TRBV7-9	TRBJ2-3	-	TGTGCCAGCAGCTTAGCAGGGGGGTCGAGCACAGATACGCAGTATTTT	CASSLAGGSSTDTQYF
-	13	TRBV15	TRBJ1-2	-	TGTGCCACCAGCTCCCAGAGGGGCAATGGCTACACCTTC	CATSSQRGNGYTF
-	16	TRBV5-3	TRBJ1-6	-	TGTGCCAGCAGCTTGTACGCGGGGGCGCGAAATTCACCCCTCCACTTT	CASSLYAGARNSPLHF
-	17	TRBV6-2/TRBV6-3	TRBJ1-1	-	TGTGCCAGCAGTTACCTCGGGATGGAGTGGTCAAGCGGTGAAGCTTTCTTT	CASSYLGMEWSSGEAFF
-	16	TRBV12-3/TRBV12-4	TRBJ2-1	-	TGTGCCAGCAGTTTAGGGACAGCTACTCCAAACAATGAGCAGTTCTTC	CASSLGTATPNNEQFF
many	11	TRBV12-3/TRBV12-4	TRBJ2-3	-	TGTGCCAGCAGTTTCATTGATACGCAGTATTTT	CASSFIDTQYF
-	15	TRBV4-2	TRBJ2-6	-	TGTGCCAGCAGCCAATGGGGGCTCGGGGCCAACGTCCTGACTTTC	CASSQWGLGANVLTF
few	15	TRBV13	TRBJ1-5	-	TGTGCCAGCAGCACAGGGATTGGGGGCAATCAGCCCCAGCATTTT	CASSTGIGGNQPQHF
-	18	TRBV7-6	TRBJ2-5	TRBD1	TGTGCCAGCAACTTAGTACCGCAGGGGGAACGGCTGCAAGAGACCCAGTACTTC	CASNLVPQGERLQETQYF
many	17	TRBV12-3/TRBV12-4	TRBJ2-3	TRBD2	TGTGCCAGCAGTTCGACTAGCGGACCCGCGCGCACAGATACGCAGTATTTT	CASSSTSGPARTDTQYF
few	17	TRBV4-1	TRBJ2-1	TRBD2	TGCGCCAGCAGCCAAAGAGAACTGGGCGGGGGGGACAATGAGCAGTTCTTC	CASSQRELGGGDNEQFF
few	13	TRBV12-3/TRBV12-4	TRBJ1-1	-	TGTGCCACACTGGGGGAGGGGAAAACTGAAGCTTTCTTT	CATLGEGKTEAFF
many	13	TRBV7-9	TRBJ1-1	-	TGTGCCAGCATCGAATTCATTAACACTGAAGCTTTCTTT	CASIEFINTEAFF
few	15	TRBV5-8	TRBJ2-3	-	TGTGCCAGCAGCTTGCTGCAGCGAGGCACAGATACGCAGTATTTT	CASSLLQRGTDTQYF
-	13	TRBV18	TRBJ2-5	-	TGTGCCAGCTCACCATTCGGAAGGGAGACCCAGTACTTC	CASSPFGRETQYF
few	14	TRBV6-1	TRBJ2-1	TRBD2	TGTGCCAGCCTAGCGGGGCGATACTACAATGAGCAGTTCTTC	CASLAGRYYNEQFF
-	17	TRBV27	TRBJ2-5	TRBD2	TGTGCCAGCAGTTCGCTGACGGGGGGGCCGAGATTGGAGACCCAGTACTTC	CASSSLTGGPRLETQYF
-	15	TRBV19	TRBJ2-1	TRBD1	TGTGCCAGTAGTTCTCCCGGGACAGGGAATGGTCTGGGGTTCTTC	CASSSPGTGNGLGFF
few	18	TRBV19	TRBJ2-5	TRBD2	TGTGCCAGTAGTATGTCTCGATGGCTAGCGGGGACCCAAGAGACCCAGTACTTC	CASSMSRWLAGTQETQYF
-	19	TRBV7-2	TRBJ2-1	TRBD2	TGTGCCAGCAGCTTATTTCGGGGGCGAGGCGGGGGGGCCTACAATGAGCAGTTCTTC	CASSLFRGRGGGAYNEQFF
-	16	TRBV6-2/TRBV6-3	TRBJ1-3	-	TGTGCCAGCAGTTACTGGAGCTACTTAGCTGGAAACACCATATATTTT	CASSYWSYLAGNTIYF
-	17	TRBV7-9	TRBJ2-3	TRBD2	TGTGCCAGCAGCCCACAACTAGCGGGGGCCAATTTCGATACGCAGTATTTT	CASSPQLAGANFDTQYF
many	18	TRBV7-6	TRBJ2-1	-	TGTGCCAGCAGCTTAGTATCGCGTTCACGGGGGCTTTTAGATGAGCAGTTCTTC	CASSLVSRSRGLLDEQFF
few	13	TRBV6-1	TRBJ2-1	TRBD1	TGTGCCAGCAATGGACAGGGCTACAATGAGCAGTTCTTC	CASNGQGYNEQFF
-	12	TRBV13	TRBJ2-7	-	TGTGCCAGCAGCTTTCGGGCGGACGAGCAGTACTTC	CASSFRADEQYF
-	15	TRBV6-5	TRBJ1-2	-	TGTGCCAGCAGAGGTTACTTAACAGGGAACTATGGCTACACCTTC	CASRGYLTGNYGYTF
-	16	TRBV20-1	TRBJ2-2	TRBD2	TGCAGTGCTAGTGCTTGGGAGGGGTACGACACCGGGGAGCTGTTTTTT	CSASAWEGYDTGELFF